This T cell receptor beta chain is from a study of control samples from healthy donors and cancer patients. Assay used: immunoSEQ multiplex PCR; TCRdb lists only in-frame clones, some missing. The sample carries roughly 190,000 clones, roughly 91% recorded once. The CDR3 is 16 amino acids. CDR1 is SGHRS and CDR2 is YFSETQ in the germline V gene. V shed 0 bases and J 5 bases; nucleotides not matched to a gene: 5. This clone was detected once. The sequence was obtained from a woman in her twenties or thirties in good health. The sample was blood. The chain uses TRBV5-1 and TRBJ2-2; 9 bases are shared with TRBD2. CDR3 in DNA: TGCGCCAGCAGCTTGGATCCTAGCGGGGTTACCGGGGAGCTGTTTTTT. Translation gives CASSLDPSGVTGELFF.